The source of this TCR beta chain is a study of CD8 T cells in ankylosing spondylitis. This clonotype was seen a handful of times. TCRdb fed the 5' RACE reads into MiXCR, producing one record per CDR3 protein. The table lists under 150,000 distinct CDR3 sequences, approximately 14% of them singletons, with roughly 3% in the top ten. J gave up 4 bases and V 5 bases, and 18 bases lay outside the gene matches. CDR3 length: 19 residues. CDR1 and CDR2 from the germline V gene are SGHTA and FQGTGA. The rearrangement uses TRBV7-3 and TRBJ2-1; 9 positions match TRBD1. The clonotype was recovered from a female donor with ankylosing spondylitis or in good health (not recorded which). The sequencing input was blood, either unsorted or a sorted T cell fraction (not recorded which). CDR3 DNA: TGTGCCAGCAGCCCTGTAAGGGCGGGACAGGGTCGCGGGTACAATGAGCAGTTCTTC. Translated: CASSPVRAGQGRGYNEQFF.